These 20 T cell receptor beta chains were all obtained from the same sample, sequenced in a study of cytomegalovirus exposure and HLA in healthy donors. In the PCR, 60 Vbeta and 13 Jbeta primers were used. Clones were sequenced by immunoSEQ multiplex PCR, and TCRdb holds only the in-frame ones, with some missing. The repertoire consists of 110,000 or so clones, with about 80% occurring once and the leading ten covering roughly 1.5%. Sequenced input: PBMCs. Receptors were obtained from a woman aged 18-29 years in good health and CMV-seronegative.

The rearrangement uses TRBV18 and TRBJ2-5; D is perhaps TRBD1 (6 bases). Germline values: CDR1 KGHSH, CDR2 LQKENI. V was clipped by 2 bases and J by 4 bases, with 17 bases between them. This CDR3 has 16 residues. CDR3: CASSPIAGQGPETQYF. Written as DNA, the CDR3 is TGTGCCAGCTCACCAATCGCGGGCCAGGGGCCAGAGACCCAGTACTTC.

The chain couples TRBV5-1 to TRBJ2-7; 8 bases agree with TRBD2. The CDR3 is made up of 15 amino acids. The germline gives CDR1 SGHRS, CDR2 YFSETQ. Germline trimming cut 3 bases from V and 7 bases from J; bases unmatched to any gene: 12. The CDR3 protein is CASSSPGLDSREQYF. CDR3 DNA sequence: TGCGCCAGCAGCTCGCCGGGACTAGACTCGAGGGAGCAGTACTTC. The entire variable domain, with the rest obtained from reference TRBV5-1 and TRBJ2-7, is as follows: KAGVTQTPRYLIKTRGQQVTLSCSPISGHRSVSWYQQTPGQGLQFLFEYFSETQRNKGNFPGRFSGRQFSNSRSEMNVSTLELGDSALYLCASSSPGLDSREQYFGPGTRLTVT.

Here the CDR3 DNA reads TGTGCCAGCAGTTTTAAGGAGGGCGATGGCTACACCTTC. It encodes CASSFKEGDGYTF. V gene TRBV27 combines with J gene TRBJ1-2; D not certain. Trimming stripped 3 bases from V and 6 bases from J, with 11 bases between. The germline V gene encodes CDR1 MNHEY and CDR2 SMNVEV (reference sequence). The CDR3 has 13 residues.

The V call is TRBV27, the J call TRBJ2-2; perhaps TRBD1 as D (5 bases). The CDR3 covers 14 residues. V lost 7 bases and J lost 3, with 12 bases in between. Per the germline V gene, CDR1 is MNHEY and CDR2 is SMNVEV (reference sequence). As DNA, the CDR3 is TGTGCCAGCAACAGGATAGGGGACACCGGGGAGCTGTTTTTT. Its translation is CASNRIGDTGELFF.

V and J are TRBV5-4 and TRBJ2-7; 10 nucleotides align to TRBD1. The germline V gene has CDR1 SGHNT and CDR2 YYREEE (reference sequence). The CDR3 length is 15 residues. The CDR3 spells CALSSGTGASEGQYF. CDR3 DNA: TGTGCGCTAAGCTCCGGGACAGGGGCTTCGGAGGGGCAGTACTTC.

This chain joins TRBV2 and TRBJ2-6, with 7 bases fitting TRBD1. Germline assignment: CDR1 SNHLY and CDR2 FYNNEI. This CDR3 region has 16 residues. The V segment lost 7 bases and the J segment 0 bases; nucleotides outside the gene matches: 6. The CDR3 sequence is CASTLQGSSGANVLTF. The DNA of the CDR3 is TGTGCCAGCACCTTACAGGGGAGCTCTGGGGCCAACGTCCTGACTTTC. Full variable domain (remainder filled in from reference TRBV2 and TRBJ2-6): EPEVTQTPSHQVTQMGQEVILRCVPISNHLYFYWYRQILGQKVEFLVSFYNNEISEKSEIFDDQFSVERPDGSNFTLKIRSTKLEDSAMYFCASTLQGSSGANVLTFGAGSRLTVL.

This clone was seen once. One junction end does not reproduce the germline sequence, and a read error may be involved. Other DNA sequences in the same sample also yield this CDR3. The chain has TRBV5-1 and TRBJ2-3, with a possible D match to TRBD1 (6 bases). CDR1 is SGHRS, CDR2 YFSETQ, per germline. CDR3 length equals 14 residues. The chain's CDR3 is CASSSFTGTDTQYF. The CDR3 nucleotides read TGCGCCAGTAGCTCCTTCACAGGGACAGATACGCAGTATTTT.

The rearrangement joins TRBV27 to TRBJ2-7; D may be TRBD1 (5 bases). Germline V lookup: CDR1 MNHEY, CDR2 SMNVEV (reference sequence). The CDR3 spans 15 residues. V lost 2 bases to trimming and J lost 6 bases, with 17 bases between them. Written as DNA, the CDR3 is TGTGCCAGCAGTTTAAACGTAGGGGTACTACGCGAGCAGTACTTC. The encoded protein is CASSLNVGVLREQYF.

The CDR3 DNA follows: TGTGCCAGCAGCGTAGGAGGCGGGAGGGATACAGATACGCAGTATTTT. Encoded protein: CASSVGGGRDTDTQYF. The genes are TRBV9 and TRBJ2-3; 9 bases align to TRBD2. V dropped 0 bases and J dropped 3; count of bases not matched to a gene: 5. CDR1 is SGDLS, CDR2 YYNGEE, per germline. This CDR3 has 16 amino acids. Looking up the rest from reference TRBV9 and TRBJ2-3 gives the full variable domain: DSGVTQTPKHLITATGQRVTLRCSPRSGDLSVYWYQQSLDQGLQFLIQYYNGEERAKGNILERFSAQQFPDLHSELNLSSLELGDSALYFCASSVGGGRDTDTQYFGPGTRLTVL.

This chain links TRBV4-3 with TRBJ1-2, with D unresolved. The CDR3 runs 13 residues. Germline CDR1 LGHNA, CDR2 YSLEER. Trimming took 4 bases from V and 3 from J, leaving 9 bases between them. This CDR3 reads CASSPSLDYGYTF. CDR3 bases: TGCGCCAGCAGCCCGAGCTTAGACTATGGCTACACCTTC.

The chain combines TRBV4-2 with TRBJ1-1, with unresolved D. Germline CDR1 reads LGHNA; CDR2 reads YNFKEQ. The CDR3 totals 14 residues. V lost 0 bases, J lost 4 bases, and 9 bases lay in between. The CDR3 DNA follows: TGTGCCAGCAGCCAAGAGAGGAGTAGCACTGAAGCTTTCTTT. As protein: CASSQERSSTEAFF.

The V gene is TRBV7-6, the J gene TRBJ1-1, with D uncertain. V lost 6 bases to trimming and J lost 4 bases, with 12 bases between them. CDR3 size: 13 residues. Germline V gene lookup returns CDR1 SGHVS and CDR2 FNYEAQ. The DNA for the CDR3 is TGTGCCAGCAGAACTAGGGAGGGCACTGAAGCTTTCTTT. Translation gives CASRTREGTEAFF.

This clone was found once. CDR3 sequence reads: CASSMTMNTEAFF. The CDR3 DNA reads TGTGCCAGCAGCATGACAATGAACACTGAAGCTTTCTTT. V gene TRBV5-7 combines with J gene TRBJ1-1; D is ambiguous. TRBV5-7 is annotated as an ORF whose role is uncertain. V was pared by 4 bases and J by 0 bases, with 7 bases between. The CDR3 totals 13 residues.

This chain links TRBV6-5 with TRBJ1-5; the D gene is possibly TRBD1 (5 bases). V lost 0 bases to trimming and J lost 6 bases, with 12 bases between them. The CDR3 contains 15 residues. Germline V lookup: CDR1 MNHEY, CDR2 SVGAGI. The CDR3 reads CASSYSGGTGQPQHF. DNA for the CDR3: TGTGCCAGCAGTTACTCGGGGGGGACGGGTCAGCCCCAGCATTTT.

The gene calls are TRBV12-5 and TRBJ2-7; D gene unclear. This CDR3 comprises 13 residues. In germline, CDR1 is LGHNT, CDR2 FRNRAP. The V and J ends lost 1 base and 3 bases respectively, with 7 bases between them. The CDR3: CASGLASGYEQYF. CDR3 in DNA: TGTGCTAGTGGTTTGGCCAGTGGCTACGAGCAGTACTTC.

The CDR3 loop is CASSRQWQGHVEAFF. In DNA form, the CDR3 reads TGTGCCAGCAGCCGGCAGTGGCAGGGGCATGTTGAAGCTTTCTTT. The rearrangement joins TRBV5-6 to TRBJ1-1; possibly TRBD1 for D (6 bases). There are 15 residues in the CDR3. Germline V lookup: CDR1 SGHDT, CDR2 YYEEEE. The V gene lost 4 bases and the J gene lost 7 bases, with 20 bases spanning the gap. Using reference TRBV5-6 and TRBJ1-1 for the parts outside the CDR3, the full variable domain is DAGVTQSPTHLIKTRGQQVTLRCSPKSGHDTVSWYQQALGQGPQFIFQYYEEEERQRGNFPDRFSGHQFPNYSSELNVNALLLGDSALYLCASSRQWQGHVEAFFGQGTRLTVV.

The CDR3 region has the DNA TGCAGTGCTCTAACAGGGGAAAAACTGTTTTTT. Amino acids: CSALTGEKLFF. The chain carries TRBV20-1 and TRBJ1-4; D might be TRBD1 (6 bases). The CDR3 is 11 amino acids. Germline V gene data show CDR1 as DFQATT and CDR2 as SNEGSKA (reference sequence). Trimming stripped 5 bases from V and 8 bases from J, with 9 bases between.

V is TRBV20-1 and J is TRBJ1-2; D call uncertain. The CDR3 has 10 residues. V lost 6 bases, J lost 7 bases, and 9 bases lay in between. CDR1 and CDR2 (germline): DFQATT, SNEGSKA (reference sequence). CDR3 in amino acids: CSATSGGYTF. CDR3 in DNA: TGCAGTGCGACCTCGGGTGGCTACACCTTC.

V usage is TRBV11-2 and J usage is TRBJ1-2; D possibly corresponds to TRBD1 (5 bases). CDR3 length equals 17 residues. Germline values: CDR1 SGHAT, CDR2 FQNNGV. V was clipped by 5 bases and J by 2 bases, with 21 bases between them. CDR3 region: CASSRSGGQSRNYGYTF. CDR3 DNA sequence: TGTGCCAGCAGCCGTAGCGGGGGTCAGAGCAGGAACTATGGCTACACCTTC. Full variable domain (missing parts from reference TRBV11-2 and TRBJ1-2): EAGVAQSPRYKIIEKRQSVAFWCNPISGHATLYWYQQILGQGPKLLIQFQNNGVVDDSQLPKDRFSAERLKGVDSTLKIQPAKLEDSAVYLCASSRSGGQSRNYGYTFGSGTRLTVV.

About this clone itself: One end of the junction is discordant with germline, which a read error may explain. V and J are TRBV29-1 and TRBJ2-7, with TRBD1 matching over 12 bases. Per germline, CDR1 SQVTM and CDR2 ANQGSEA. The CDR3 length is 13 residues. The CDR3 region is CSVARDRGHERYF. As DNA, the CDR3 is TGCAGCGTTGCCCGGGACAGGGGGCACGAGCGGTACTTC.